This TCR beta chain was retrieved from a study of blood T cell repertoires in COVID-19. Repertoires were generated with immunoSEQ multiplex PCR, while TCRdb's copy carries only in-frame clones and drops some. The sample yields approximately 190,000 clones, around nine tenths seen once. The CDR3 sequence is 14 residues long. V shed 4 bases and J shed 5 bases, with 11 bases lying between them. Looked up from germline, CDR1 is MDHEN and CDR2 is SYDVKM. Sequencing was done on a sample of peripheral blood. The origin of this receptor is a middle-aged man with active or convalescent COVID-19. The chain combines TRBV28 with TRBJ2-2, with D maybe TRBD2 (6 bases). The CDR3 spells CASSYGGQTGELFF. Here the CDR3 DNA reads TGTGCCAGCAGTTATGGAGGGCAAACCGGGGAGCTGTTTTTT.